These T cell receptor beta chains were read from a single sample in a study of blood T cell repertoires in COVID-19. Sequencing used immunoSEQ multiplex PCR; TCRdb keeps in-frame clones, though not all of them. The sample contains hundreds of thousands of clones, roughly 88% of which appear only once. The sequenced sample consisted of peripheral blood. All receptors come from a woman aged 25 to 39 with active or convalescent COVID-19. Each CDR3 is given with its conserved first and last residue.

v_call	j_call	cdr3_aa
TRBV2	TRBJ2-2	CASSSGTGYSGELFF
TRBV4-2	TRBJ2-1	CASSQEGLAGARKGNEQFF
TRBV27	TRBJ1-6	CASSSLRHGPGSVDSPLHF
TRBV9	TRBJ2-2	CASSSTGGTGELFF
TRBV29-1	TRBJ1-1	CSVGGDRGQTEAFF
TRBV5-1	TRBJ2-7	CASSLDGQESSYEQYF
TRBV19	TRBJ2-1	CASSDLSGVLPGDEQFF
TRBV4-1	TRBJ1-4	CASSQVGVANEKLFF
TRBV19	TRBJ2-1	CASSIGSGAYNEQFF
TRBV5-1	TRBJ2-7	CASSAGTQGGEQYF
TRBV4-2	TRBJ1-1	CASSQAGDAEAFF
TRBV25-1	TRBJ2-4	CASRTTLDGIQYF
TRBV2	TRBJ1-2	CASSTYRGSYGYTF
TRBV19	TRBJ2-1	CASSIEAGTLYNEQFF
TRBV7-9	TRBJ2-5	CASSLAMEYQETQYF
TRBV7-9	TRBJ1-5	CASSLLDQPQHF
TRBV7-2	TRBJ2-6	CASSPLRGANVLTF
TRBV3-1/TRBV3-2	TRBJ2-5	CASSQGAGYQETQYF
TRBV7-2	TRBJ2-7	CASSLDHRSIDEQYF
TRBV7-6	TRBJ1-6	CASSLAVTVNSPLHF
TRBV10-1	TRBJ2-2	CASSETRTWENTGELFF
TRBV6-4	TRBJ1-5	CASRQGHNQPQHF
TRBV7-9	TRBJ2-3	CASSFTSGGATDTQYF
TRBV24-1	TRBJ1-2	CATSDTGTNYGYTF
TRBV18	TRBJ1-1	CASSPESNTEAFF
TRBV7-9	TRBJ2-7	CASSLSCGDRLNSYEQYF
TRBV2	TRBJ1-1	CASIEAGGTEAFF
TRBV3-1/TRBV3-2	TRBJ1-2	CASSQERGTGYTF
TRBV5-6	TRBJ2-1	CASSFTRFYNEQFF
TRBV19	TRBJ1-1	CASSMGGWGRMNTEAFF
TRBV6-1	TRBJ2-1	CASSEGTAYEQFF
TRBV6-5	TRBJ2-2	CASSYLGLAGGLFF
TRBV6-6	TRBJ2-2	CASEYLERTGELFF
TRBV4-1	TRBJ2-7	CASSQDWGGSTYEQYF
TRBV7-2	TRBJ1-3	CASRPNLQGNTIYF
TRBV13	TRBJ1-1	CASRISARVNTEAFF
TRBV5-1	TRBJ2-5	CASSLEGQGWETQYF
TRBV27	TRBJ2-7	CASSLYGLAGGLTSYEQYF
TRBV12-3/TRBV12-4	TRBJ1-1	CASSRDSEAFF
TRBV4-1	TRBJ1-3	CASLSGTGNTIYF
TRBV24-1	TRBJ1-1	CATSDYQGRAFF
TRBV19	TRBJ2-3	CASSILGTGGNTQYF
TRBV11-3	TRBJ2-3	CASSAGTSGRIKRGDTQYF
TRBV2	TRBJ1-2	CASSEVRGSGGYTF
TRBV2	TRBJ1-5	CASRRQGPQHF
TRBV10-3	TRBJ1-3	CAISDFRGSGNTIYF
TRBV6-2/TRBV6-3	TRBJ1-2	CASSYRQGALIGRGYTF
TRBV12-3/TRBV12-4	TRBJ1-1	CASSWAGNTEAFF
TRBV30	TRBJ2-3	CAWSVLGPDTQYF
TRBV7-9	TRBJ1-2	CASSRDGAYGYTF
TRBV5-5	TRBJ2-2	CASSSGTIYTGELFF
TRBV5-6	TRBJ1-5	CASSLGWRGNQPQHF
TRBV7-2	TRBJ2-1	CASSPTAGGPGNEQFF
TRBV7-6	TRBJ1-2	CASSPTLMGGYGYTF
TRBV6-1	TRBJ1-1	CASSEIWTETNTEAFF
TRBV5-1	TRBJ2-1	CASSPLQGKGNEQFF
TRBV2	TRBJ1-3	CASSVFRDNSGNTIYF